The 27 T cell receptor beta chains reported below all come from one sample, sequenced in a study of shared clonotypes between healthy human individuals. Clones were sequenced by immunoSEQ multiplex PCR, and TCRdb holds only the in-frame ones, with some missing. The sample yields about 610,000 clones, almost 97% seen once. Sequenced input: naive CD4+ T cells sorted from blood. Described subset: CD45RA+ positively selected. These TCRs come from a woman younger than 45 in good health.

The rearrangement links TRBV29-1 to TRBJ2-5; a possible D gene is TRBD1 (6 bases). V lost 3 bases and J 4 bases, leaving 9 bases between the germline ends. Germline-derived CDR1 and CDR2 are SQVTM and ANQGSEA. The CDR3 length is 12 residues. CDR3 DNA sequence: TGCAGCGTTGACAGGGGAAGAGAGACCCAGTACTTC. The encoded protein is CSVDRGRETQYF.

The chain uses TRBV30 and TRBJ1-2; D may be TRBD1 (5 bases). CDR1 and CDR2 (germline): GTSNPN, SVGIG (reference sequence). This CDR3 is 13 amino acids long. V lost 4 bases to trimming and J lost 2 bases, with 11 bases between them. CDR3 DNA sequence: TGTGCCTGGACCATGGGACGCAACTATGGCTACACCTTC. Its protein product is CAWTMGRNYGYTF.

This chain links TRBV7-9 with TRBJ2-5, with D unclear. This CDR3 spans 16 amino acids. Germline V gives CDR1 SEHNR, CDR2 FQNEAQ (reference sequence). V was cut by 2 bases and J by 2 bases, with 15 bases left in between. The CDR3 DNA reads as TGTGCCAGCAGCTTAAATTCCGAGACGGCACAAGAGACCCAGTACTTC. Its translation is CASSLNSETAQETQYF.

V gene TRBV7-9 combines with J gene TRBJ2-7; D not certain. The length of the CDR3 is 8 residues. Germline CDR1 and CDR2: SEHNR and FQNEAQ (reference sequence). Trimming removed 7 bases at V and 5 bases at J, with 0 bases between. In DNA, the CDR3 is TGTGCCAGCAACGAGCAGTACTTC. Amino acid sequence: CASNEQYF.

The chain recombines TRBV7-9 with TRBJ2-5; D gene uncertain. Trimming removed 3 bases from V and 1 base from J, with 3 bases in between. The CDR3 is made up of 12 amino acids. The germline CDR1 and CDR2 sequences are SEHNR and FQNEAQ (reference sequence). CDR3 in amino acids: CASSFAQETQYF. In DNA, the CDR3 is TGTGCCAGCAGCTTTGCCCAAGAGACCCAGTACTTC.

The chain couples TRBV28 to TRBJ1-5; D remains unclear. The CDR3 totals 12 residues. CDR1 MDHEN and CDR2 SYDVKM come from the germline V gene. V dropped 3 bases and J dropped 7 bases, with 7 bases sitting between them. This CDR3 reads CASSFFPQPQHF. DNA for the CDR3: TGTGCCAGCAGTTTTTTCCCACAGCCCCAGCATTTT.

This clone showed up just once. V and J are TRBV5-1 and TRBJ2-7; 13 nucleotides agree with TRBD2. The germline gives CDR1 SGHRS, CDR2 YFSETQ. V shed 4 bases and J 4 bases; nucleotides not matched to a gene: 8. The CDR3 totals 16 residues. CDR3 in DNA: TGCGCCAGCAGCCCAGGGCGGACTAGCGGGAGTTACGAGCAGTACTTC. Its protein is CASSPGRTSGSYEQYF. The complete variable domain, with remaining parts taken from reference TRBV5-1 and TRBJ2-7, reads KAGVTQTPRYLIKTRGQQVTLSCSPISGHRSVSWYQQTPGQGLQFLFEYFSETQRNKGNFPGRFSGRQFSNSRSEMNVSTLELGDSALYLCASSPGRTSGSYEQYFGPGTRLTVT.

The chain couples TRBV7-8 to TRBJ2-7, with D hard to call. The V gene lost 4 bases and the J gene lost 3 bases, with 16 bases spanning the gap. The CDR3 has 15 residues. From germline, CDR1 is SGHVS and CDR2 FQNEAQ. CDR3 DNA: TGTGCCAGCAGCTACGACCGGGCCCAGAACTACGAGCAGTACTTC. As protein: CASSYDRAQNYEQYF.

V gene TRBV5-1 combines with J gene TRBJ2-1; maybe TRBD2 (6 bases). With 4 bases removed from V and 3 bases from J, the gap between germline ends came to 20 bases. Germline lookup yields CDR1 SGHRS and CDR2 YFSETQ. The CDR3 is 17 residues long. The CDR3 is CASSPEGRSRYYNEQFF. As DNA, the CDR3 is TGCGCCAGCAGCCCCGAGGGGAGGTCACGCTACTACAATGAGCAGTTCTTC.

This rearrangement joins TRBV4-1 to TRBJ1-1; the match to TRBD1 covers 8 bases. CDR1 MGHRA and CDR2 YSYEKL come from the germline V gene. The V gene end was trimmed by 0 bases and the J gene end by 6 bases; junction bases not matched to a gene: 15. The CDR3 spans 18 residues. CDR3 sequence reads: CASSQEPARWDRLPEAFF. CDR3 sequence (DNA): TGCGCCAGCAGCCAAGAGCCCGCCAGATGGGACAGGTTACCTGAAGCTTTCTTT.

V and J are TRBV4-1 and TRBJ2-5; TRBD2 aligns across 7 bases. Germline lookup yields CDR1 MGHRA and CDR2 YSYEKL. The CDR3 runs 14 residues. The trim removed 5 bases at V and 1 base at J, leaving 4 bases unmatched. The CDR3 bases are TGCGCCAGCAGCAGACGGACTAGCCAAGAGACCCAGTACTTC. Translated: CASSRRTSQETQYF.

The CDR3 loop is CASRIQGALSYEQYF. The CDR3 DNA is TGTGCCAGCAGGATACAGGGCGCACTCTCCTACGAGCAGTACTTC. This chain joins TRBV6-1 and TRBJ2-7; tentatively, D is TRBD1 (6 bases). The CDR3 is 15 amino acids. V was cut by 6 bases and J by 0 bases, with 15 bases left in between. Germline V gene lookup returns CDR1 MNHNS and CDR2 SASEGT.

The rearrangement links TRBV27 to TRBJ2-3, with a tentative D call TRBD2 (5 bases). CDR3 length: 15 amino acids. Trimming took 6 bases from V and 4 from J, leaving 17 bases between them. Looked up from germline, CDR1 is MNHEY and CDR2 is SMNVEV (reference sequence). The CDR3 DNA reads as TGTGCCAGCAGAACCCGGACTCTAGTGGCAGATACGCAGTATTTT. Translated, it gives CASRTRTLVADTQYF.

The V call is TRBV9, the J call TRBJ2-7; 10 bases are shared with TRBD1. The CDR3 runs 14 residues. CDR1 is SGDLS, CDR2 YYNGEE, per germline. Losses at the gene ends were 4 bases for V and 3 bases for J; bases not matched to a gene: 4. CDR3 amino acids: CASSPGQGDYEQYF. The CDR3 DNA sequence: TGTGCCAGCAGCCCCGGACAGGGGGACTACGAGCAGTACTTC.

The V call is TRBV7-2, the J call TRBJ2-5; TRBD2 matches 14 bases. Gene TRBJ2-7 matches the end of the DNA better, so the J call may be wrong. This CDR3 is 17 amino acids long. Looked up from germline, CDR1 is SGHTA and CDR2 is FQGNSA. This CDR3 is CASSRGLAGGARYEQYF. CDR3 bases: TGTGCCAGCAGCCGAGGACTAGCGGGAGGAGCCCGTTACGAGCAGTACTTC.

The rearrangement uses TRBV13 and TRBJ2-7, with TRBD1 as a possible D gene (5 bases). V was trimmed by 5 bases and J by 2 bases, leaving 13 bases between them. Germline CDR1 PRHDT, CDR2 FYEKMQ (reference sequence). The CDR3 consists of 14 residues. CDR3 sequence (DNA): TGTGCCAGCAGCATAAGCGACAGTACCTACGAGCAGTACTTC. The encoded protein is CASSISDSTYEQYF. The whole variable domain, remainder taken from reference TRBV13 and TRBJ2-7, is AAGVIQSPRHLIKEKRETATLKCYPIPRHDTVYWYQQGPGQDPQFLISFYEKMQSDKGSIPDRFSAQQFSDYHSELNMSSLELGDSALYFCASSISDSTYEQYFGPGTRLTVT.

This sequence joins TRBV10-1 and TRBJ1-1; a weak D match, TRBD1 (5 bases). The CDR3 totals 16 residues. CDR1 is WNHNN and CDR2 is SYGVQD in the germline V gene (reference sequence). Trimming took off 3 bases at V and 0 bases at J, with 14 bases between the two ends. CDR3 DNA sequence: TGCGCCAGCAGTGAACGCCCTGGACACATGAACACTGAAGCTTTCTTT. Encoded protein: CASSERPGHMNTEAFF.

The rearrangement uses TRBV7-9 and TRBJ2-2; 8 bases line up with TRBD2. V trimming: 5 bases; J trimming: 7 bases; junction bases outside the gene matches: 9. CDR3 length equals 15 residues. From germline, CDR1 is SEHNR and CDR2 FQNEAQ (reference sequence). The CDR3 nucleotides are TGTGCCAGCAGCGAACCGGGACTAGTGTTCGGGGAGCTGTTTTTT. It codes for CASSEPGLVFGELFF.

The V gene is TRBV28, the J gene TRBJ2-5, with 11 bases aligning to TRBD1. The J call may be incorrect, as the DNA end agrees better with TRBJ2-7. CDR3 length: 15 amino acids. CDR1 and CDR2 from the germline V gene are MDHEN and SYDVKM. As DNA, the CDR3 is TGTGCCAGCAGCTCTCCCGGGACAGGGGGCTACGAGCAGTACTTC. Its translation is CASSSPGTGGYEQYF.

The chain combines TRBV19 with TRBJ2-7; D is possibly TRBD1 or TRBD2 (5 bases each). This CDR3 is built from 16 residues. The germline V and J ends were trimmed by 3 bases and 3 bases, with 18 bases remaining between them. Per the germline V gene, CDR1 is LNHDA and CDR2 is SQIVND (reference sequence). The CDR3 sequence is CASSMTPPWGNYEQYF. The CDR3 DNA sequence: TGTGCCAGTAGTATGACCCCCCCATGGGGGAACTACGAGCAGTACTTC.

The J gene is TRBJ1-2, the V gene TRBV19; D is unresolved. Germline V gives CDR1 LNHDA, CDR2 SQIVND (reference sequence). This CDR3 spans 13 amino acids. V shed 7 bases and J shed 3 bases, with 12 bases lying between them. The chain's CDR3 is CASIDGRDYGYTF. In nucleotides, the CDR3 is TGTGCCAGTATCGACGGACGAGACTATGGCTACACCTTC.

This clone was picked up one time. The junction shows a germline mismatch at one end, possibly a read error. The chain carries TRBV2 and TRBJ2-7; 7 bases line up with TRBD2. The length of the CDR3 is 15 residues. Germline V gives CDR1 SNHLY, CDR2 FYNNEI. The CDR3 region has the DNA TGTGCCAGCAGTTTGGTGGCGGGAGCCTCCGACGAGCAGTACTTC. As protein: CASSLVAGASDEQYF.

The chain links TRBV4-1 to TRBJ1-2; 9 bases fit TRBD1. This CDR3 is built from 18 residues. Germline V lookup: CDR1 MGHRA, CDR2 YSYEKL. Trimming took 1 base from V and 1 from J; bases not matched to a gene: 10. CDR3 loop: CASSQGIGTGILNYGYTF. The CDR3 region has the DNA TGCGCCAGCAGCCAAGGCATTGGGACAGGGATTCTTAACTATGGCTACACCTTC.

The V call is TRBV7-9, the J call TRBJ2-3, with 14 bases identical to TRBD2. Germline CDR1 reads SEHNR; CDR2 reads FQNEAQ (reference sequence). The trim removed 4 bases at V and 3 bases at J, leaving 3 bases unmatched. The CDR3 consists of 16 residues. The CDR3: CASSSGTSGSTDTQYF. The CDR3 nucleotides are TGTGCCAGCAGCTCCGGGACTAGCGGGAGTACAGATACGCAGTATTTT.

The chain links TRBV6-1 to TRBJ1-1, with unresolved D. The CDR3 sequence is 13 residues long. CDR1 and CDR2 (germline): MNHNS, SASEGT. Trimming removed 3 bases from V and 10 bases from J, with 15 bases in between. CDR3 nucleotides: TGTGCCAGCAGTGAGAAGGATAGTCGGGCAGCTTTCTTT. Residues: CASSEKDSRAAFF.

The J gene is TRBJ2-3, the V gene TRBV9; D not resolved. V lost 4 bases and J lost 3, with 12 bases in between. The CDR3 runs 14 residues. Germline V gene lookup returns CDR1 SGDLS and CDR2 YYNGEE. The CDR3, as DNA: TGTGCCAGCAGCTTCTCCACGGGTACAGATACGCAGTATTTT. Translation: CASSFSTGTDTQYF. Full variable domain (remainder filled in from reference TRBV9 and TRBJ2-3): DSGVTQTPKHLITATGQRVTLRCSPRSGDLSVYWYQQSLDQGLQFLIQYYNGEERAKGNILERFSAQQFPDLHSELNLSSLELGDSALYFCASSFSTGTDTQYFGPGTRLTVL.

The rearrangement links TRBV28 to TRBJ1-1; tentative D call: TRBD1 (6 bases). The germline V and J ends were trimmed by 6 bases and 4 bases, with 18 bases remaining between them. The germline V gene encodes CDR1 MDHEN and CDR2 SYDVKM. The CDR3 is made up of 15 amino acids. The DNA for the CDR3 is TGTGCCAGCAGCCTAACACAGGGTTTGGGCACTGAAGCTTTCTTT. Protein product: CASSLTQGLGTEAFF. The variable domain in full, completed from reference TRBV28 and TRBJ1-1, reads DVKVTQSSRYLVKRTGEKVFLECVQDMDHENMFWYRQDPGLGLRLIYFSYDVKMKEKGDIPEGYSVSREKKERFSLILESASTNQTSMYLCASSLTQGLGTEAFFGQGTRLTVV.